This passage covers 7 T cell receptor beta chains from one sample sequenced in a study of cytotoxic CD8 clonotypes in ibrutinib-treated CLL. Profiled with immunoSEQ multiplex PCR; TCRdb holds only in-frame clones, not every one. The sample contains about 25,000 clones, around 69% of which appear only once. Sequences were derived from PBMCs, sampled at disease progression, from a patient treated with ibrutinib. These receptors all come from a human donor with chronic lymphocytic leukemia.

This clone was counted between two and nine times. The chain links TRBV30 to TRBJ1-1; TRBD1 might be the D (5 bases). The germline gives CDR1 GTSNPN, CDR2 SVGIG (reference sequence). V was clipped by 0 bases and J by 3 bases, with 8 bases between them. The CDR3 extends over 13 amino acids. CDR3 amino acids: CAWSVGGHTEAFF. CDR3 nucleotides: TGTGCCTGGAGTGTTGGGGGTCACACTGAAGCTTTCTTT.

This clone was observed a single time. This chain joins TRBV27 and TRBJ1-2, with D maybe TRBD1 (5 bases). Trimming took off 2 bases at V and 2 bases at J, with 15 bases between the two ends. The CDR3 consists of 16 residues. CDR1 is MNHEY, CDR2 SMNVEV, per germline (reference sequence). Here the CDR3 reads CASSLKGREGNYGYTF. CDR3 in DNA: TGTGCCAGCAGTTTAAAGGGCAGGGAGGGGAACTATGGCTACACCTTC.

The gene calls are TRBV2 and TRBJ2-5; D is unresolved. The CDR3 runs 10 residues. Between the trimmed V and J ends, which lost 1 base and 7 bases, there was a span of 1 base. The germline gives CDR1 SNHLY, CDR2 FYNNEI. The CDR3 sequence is CASSEGTQYF. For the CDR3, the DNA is TGTGCCAGCAGTGAAGGGACCCAGTACTTC.

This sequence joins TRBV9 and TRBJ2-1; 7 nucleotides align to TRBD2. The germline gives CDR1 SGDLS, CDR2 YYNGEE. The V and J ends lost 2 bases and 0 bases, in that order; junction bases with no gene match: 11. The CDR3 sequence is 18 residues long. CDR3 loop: CASSVRYGAGSSYNEQFF. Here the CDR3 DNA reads TGTGCCAGCAGCGTCCGATATGGAGCGGGGAGCTCCTACAATGAGCAGTTCTTC.

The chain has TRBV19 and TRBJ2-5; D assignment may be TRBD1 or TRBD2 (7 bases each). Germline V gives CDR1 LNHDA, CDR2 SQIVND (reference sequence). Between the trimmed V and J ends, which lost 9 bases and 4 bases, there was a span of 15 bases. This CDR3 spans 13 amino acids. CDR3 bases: TGTGCCAGCAGTCCAGGGGGGGGAGAGACCCAGTACTTC. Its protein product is CASSPGGGETQYF.

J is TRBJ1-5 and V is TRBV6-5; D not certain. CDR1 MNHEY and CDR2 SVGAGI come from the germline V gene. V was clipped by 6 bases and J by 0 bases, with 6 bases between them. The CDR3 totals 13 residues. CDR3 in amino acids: CASSRTSNQPQHF. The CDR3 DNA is TGTGCCAGCAGCCGTACTAGCAATCAGCCCCAGCATTTT.

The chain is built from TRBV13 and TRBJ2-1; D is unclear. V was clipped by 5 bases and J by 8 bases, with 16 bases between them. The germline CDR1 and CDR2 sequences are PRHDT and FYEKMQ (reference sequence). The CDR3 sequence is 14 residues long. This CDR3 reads CASSVRTMSDEQFF. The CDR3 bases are TGTGCCAGCAGCGTTCGGACCATGTCGGATGAGCAGTTCTTC. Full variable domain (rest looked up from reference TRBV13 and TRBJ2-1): AAGVIQSPRHLIKEKRETATLKCYPIPRHDTVYWYQQGPGQDPQFLISFYEKMQSDKGSIPDRFSAQQFSDYHSELNMSSLELGDSALYFCASSVRTMSDEQFFGPGTRLTVL.